These T cell receptor beta chains were read from a single sample in a study of shared clonotypes between healthy human individuals. Using immunoSEQ multiplex PCR, the repertoire was profiled, and TCRdb retains in-frame clones only, with some absent. The sample includes some 2 million clones, about 95% of them seen just once. Sequenced material: naive CD8+ T cells sorted from blood. These receptors were collected from a man aged 18 to 35 in good health. Both conserved end residues are trimmed from each CDR3. Fields, in order: V gene, clone size, CDR3 protein. Clone sizes are given selectively: once, few, many, or a class where the clone is expanded.

TRBV7-8 once ATVQGSSYEQY
TRBV11-2 - ASTLLAGKKGYGYT
TRBV27 once ASSFDRYNEQF
TRBV7-9 - ASSREPGSSYNSPLH
TRBV30 - AWSGIGQGVNTEAF
TRBV13 - ASSFTGIYNEQF
TRBV28 - ASSPIAGSTGELF
TRBV13 - ASSLGLYGQGSSYEQY
TRBV7-6 - ASSLGGRVSEQY
TRBV7-6 - ASSRGEGNEQY
TRBV5-1 - ASSFGWLATYNEQF
TRBV7-2 - ASSAGASIGWETQY
TRBV7-9 once ASSLSLPSYEQY
TRBV2 - AALEAGREEKLF
TRBV7-8 - ASSLGGVVEQF
TRBV30 - AWSVLGIGELF
TRBV7-9 once ASSDSGTGYEETQY
TRBV10-2 - ASSDLDGGGFYNSPLH
TRBV6-6 - ASSYSEGAEQF
TRBV15 - ATSPTGGAGADTQY
TRBV6-5 - ASSYGQGEKGYEQY
TRBV4-1 - ASSQSEAVLTDTQY
TRBV10-2 - ASSDGTSGIPYEQY
TRBV7-3 once ASSFGPQGPSFEAF
TRBV7-6 - ASSPAASYEQY
TRBV2 - ASSEVEGAREKLF
TRBV9 - ASSVIPPGETDYGYT
TRBV28 - ASSLIEEQPEAF
TRBV19 once ASSMGQYSEAF